Presented here are 19 T cell receptor beta chains from one specimen sequenced in a study of CXCR3-negative and CXCR3-positive naive CD8 T cells. It was by 5' RACE with UMI labels that the TRB cDNA libraries were prepared. Each CDR3 protein gets one entry in TCRdb, which reprocessed the 5' RACE reads and gives no DNA. This listing includes just under 45,000 distinct CDR3 sequences. Sequenced material: memory CD8+ T cells from blood. These receptors were taken from a human donor in good health. Some clones in this sample may be carry-over from other donors' samples.

This chain uses TRBV7-9 with TRBJ1-5; TCRdb calls TRBD1, which cannot be checked without DNA. There are 14 residues in the CDR3. CDR1 is SEHNR and CDR2 is FQNEAQ in the germline V gene (reference sequence). The CDR3: CASSQFEGGQPQHF.

This sequence joins TRBV6-2 or TRBV6-3 and TRBJ2-6. Germline CDR1 and CDR2: MNHEY and SVGEGT. The CDR3 contains 13 residues. The CDR3 protein is CASIGAGANVLTF.

This chain joins TRBV6-4 and TRBJ2-2; TCRdb indicates TRBD1, and absent DNA this call remains unverified. Germline lookup yields CDR1 MRHNA and CDR2 SNTAGT. The CDR3 is 15 amino acids. The CDR3: CASSDSSGGTGELFF.

The V call is TRBV28, the J call TRBJ1-2. Germline-derived CDR1 and CDR2 are MDHEN and SYDVKM. This CDR3 is built from 12 residues. CDR3: CASSPRRSGYTF.

The J gene is TRBJ1-1, the V gene TRBV7-8. The CDR3 totals 14 residues. Germline V gene lookup returns CDR1 SGHVS and CDR2 FQNEAQ. The CDR3 here is CASSLAWGGTEAFF. The whole variable domain, remainder taken from reference TRBV7-8 and TRBJ1-1, is GAGVSQSPRYKVAKRGQDVALRCDPISGHVSLFWYQQALGQGPEFLTYFQNEAQLDKSGLPSDRFFAERPEGSVSTLKIQRTQQEDSAVYLCASSLAWGGTEAFFGQGTRLTVV.

By frequency, this clonotype registers medium-sized. V is TRBV20-1 and J is TRBJ1-2; TCRdb proposes TRBD1, but this gene call is untestable without DNA. Germline V gives CDR1 DFQATT, CDR2 SNEGSKA (reference sequence). The CDR3 loop spans 15 amino acids. The CDR3 sequence is CSARDGRDRNYGYTF.

The V gene is TRBV29-1, the J gene TRBJ1-1. This CDR3 has 12 amino acids. The germline CDR1 and CDR2 sequences are SQVTM and ANQGSEA. The CDR3: CSVEFGNTEAFF.

This clonotype is labeled medium-sized based on frequency. The CDR3: CSVDRPFTSTDTQYF. The chain couples TRBV29-1 to TRBJ2-3. CDR3 length equals 15 residues. The V gene's germline CDR1 is SQVTM and CDR2 ANQGSEA.

The chain uses TRBV11-3 and TRBJ2-5; TCRdb proposes TRBD2, but this gene call is untestable without DNA. This CDR3 comprises 15 residues. Germline V gives CDR1 SGHNT, CDR2 YENEEA. CDR3 in amino acids: CASRGRLAEQETQYF.

The CDR3: CASSIYRDFNEQFF. The rearrangement joins TRBV6-2 or TRBV6-3 to TRBJ2-1; TCRdb designates TRBD1, a call that cannot be tested without DNA. The CDR3 has 14 residues. Per the germline V gene, CDR1 is MNHEY and CDR2 is SVGEGT.

This rearrangement joins TRBV7-6 to TRBJ2-5; the TCRdb call, TRBD2, lacks DNA for checking. The CDR3 has 14 residues. Germline lookup yields CDR1 SGHVS and CDR2 FNYEAQ. CDR3 in amino acids: CASSAEEHQETQYF.

The chain has TRBV6-2 or TRBV6-3 and TRBJ2-5; TCRdb lists TRBD1, though no DNA is available to test this call. Germline lookup yields CDR1 MNHEY and CDR2 SVGEGT. The CDR3 is 17 residues long. The CDR3 region is CASSYSNLPDSKETQYF.

The chain uses TRBV28 and TRBJ2-2; TCRdb proposes TRBD1, but this gene call is untestable without DNA. Per germline, CDR1 MDHEN and CDR2 SYDVKM. This CDR3 comprises 16 residues. The CDR3 spells CASSTGDGGDTGELFF.

The genes are TRBV5-1 and TRBJ1-2; TCRdb's D gene call, TRBD1, goes unchecked for lack of DNA. There are 14 residues in the CDR3. Germline V gene data show CDR1 as SGHRS and CDR2 as YFSETQ. Here the CDR3 reads CASSLGTAIIGYTF.

The chain couples TRBV29-1 to TRBJ2-1; TCRdb picks TRBD1, but there is no DNA to check that call. This CDR3 is built from 17 residues. Germline assignment: CDR1 SQVTM and CDR2 ANQGSEA. The CDR3 loop reads CSARTGVSGGSYNEQFF.

The chain joins TRBV7-6 to TRBJ1-1; TCRdb's D call, TRBD1, is unchecked because there is no DNA. Germline-derived CDR1 and CDR2 are SGHVS and FNYEAQ. The CDR3 has 15 amino acids. The CDR3: CASSLGQGAVAEAFF.

The chain is built from TRBV7-9 and TRBJ2-4; TCRdb's assignment of TRBD2 cannot be checked, as there is no DNA. The CDR3 covers 18 residues. Germline CDR1 reads SEHNR; CDR2 reads FQNEAQ (reference sequence). The CDR3: CASSPDWRENIAKNIQYF.

This chain's CDR3 is CASRTTGGYGYTF. The chain couples TRBV12-2 to TRBJ1-2; without DNA, the TCRdb call of TRBD1 cannot be checked. TRBV12-2 is reported as a pseudogene. The CDR3 has 13 residues.

The gene calls are TRBV28 and TRBJ2-1. The CDR3 spans 14 residues. In germline, CDR1 is MDHEN, CDR2 SYDVKM. This CDR3 is CASSFSESYNEQFF.